The clone carrying this T cell receptor beta chain was seen more than once but under ten times. The data stem from a study of blood T cells in healthy people across ages. Across the whole study: When template switching was applied, about one barcoded beta molecule was captured per two T cells.

Next came a second PCR, run for about 7 to 11 cycles, which used a sample-barcoded 5' primer along with a J-beta primer mix. MiXCR, applied by TCRdb to the 5' RACE reads, yields one record per CDR3 protein. The table includes approximately 760,000 distinct CDR3 sequences, approximately 25% detected once. The sample also formed part of further work on T cells of mothers and their children.

What was sequenced was blood. The receptor was derived from a boy aged 5-17 years in good health.

The DNA for the CDR3 is TGTGCCAGCAGCGTAGGTGGAGTTCGGGTCGAGCAGTACTTC. Protein sequence: CASSVGGVRVEQYF. The V and J genes are TRBV9 and TRBJ2-7; D is unclear. The CDR3 loop spans 14 amino acids. CDR1 is SGDLS and CDR2 is YYNGEE in the germline V gene. Trimming cost V 0 bases and J 6 bases, with 13 bases left between them.